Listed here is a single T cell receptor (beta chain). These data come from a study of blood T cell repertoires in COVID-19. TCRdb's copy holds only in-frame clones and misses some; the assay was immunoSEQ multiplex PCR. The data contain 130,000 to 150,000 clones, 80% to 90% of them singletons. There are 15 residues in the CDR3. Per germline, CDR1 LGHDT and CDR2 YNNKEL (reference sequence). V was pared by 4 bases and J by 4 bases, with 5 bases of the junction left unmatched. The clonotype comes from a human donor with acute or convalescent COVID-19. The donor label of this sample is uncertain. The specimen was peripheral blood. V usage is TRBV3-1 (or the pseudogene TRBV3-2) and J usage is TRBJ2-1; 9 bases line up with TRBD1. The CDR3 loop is CASSRTGTGYNEQFF. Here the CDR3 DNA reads TGTGCCAGCAGCCGTACCGGGACAGGGTACAATGAGCAGTTCTTC.